The 21 T cell receptor beta chains presented below share a single source sample, sequenced in a study of blood T cell repertoires in COVID-19. Profiling relied on immunoSEQ multiplex PCR, and the TCRdb table lists in-frame clones only, not all of them. The sample carries 86,000 or so clones, roughly four fifths recorded once. The sample taken for sequencing was peripheral blood. The receptor set was obtained from a woman at least 80 years old with acute or convalescent COVID-19.

The V call is TRBV5-4, the J call TRBJ1-1; the D is unclear. Germline V lookup: CDR1 SGHNT, CDR2 YYREEE (reference sequence). V was shortened by 3 bases and J by 5 bases, with 17 bases between the two germline ends. The length of the CDR3 is 15 residues. CDR3 loop: CASSYDGEFKTEAFF. CDR3 nucleotide sequence: TGTGCCAGCAGCTACGACGGGGAGTTTAAAACTGAAGCTTTCTTT.

This clone was observed a single time. The CDR3 nucleotides read TGTGCCAGCAGCGTCGAACTCCGACGGGGGGAGACCCAGTACTTC. Its protein is CASSVELRRGETQYF. The chain uses TRBV9 and TRBJ2-5, with D perhaps matching TRBD2 (6 bases). The CDR3 is 15 amino acids. Germline V gene data show CDR1 as SGDLS and CDR2 as YYNGEE. The germline V and J ends were trimmed by 2 bases and 5 bases, with 16 bases remaining between them.

This chain joins TRBV18 and TRBJ1-2; 7 positions agree with TRBD1. Germline assignment: CDR1 KGHSH and CDR2 LQKENI. Germline trimming cut 6 bases from V and 8 bases from J; bases unmatched to any gene: 6. CDR3 size: 12 residues. The CDR3 reads CASSLEGGGYTF. The CDR3 region has the DNA TGTGCCAGCTCTCTCGAAGGGGGCGGCTACACCTTC.

This chain uses TRBV25-1 with TRBJ2-2; the match to TRBD2 covers 10 bases. The CDR3 is made up of 18 amino acids. The V gene end was trimmed by 5 bases and the J gene end by 0 bases; junction bases not matched to a gene: 9. The germline V gene encodes CDR1 MGHDK and CDR2 SYGVNS. CDR3 DNA: TGTGCCAGCAGTTTTAAGAGCGGGAGGGTCGCGAACACCGGGGAGCTGTTTTTT. Its protein product is CASSFKSGRVANTGELFF.

CDR3 loop: CASSTLAGGPNEQFF. CDR3 nucleotide sequence: TGTGCCAGTAGTACACTAGCGGGAGGGCCAAATGAGCAGTTCTTC. The J gene is TRBJ2-1, the V gene TRBV19, with 13 bases matching TRBD2. V shed 4 bases, J shed 7 bases, and the junction held 4 bases outside the gene matches. Germline values: CDR1 LNHDA, CDR2 SQIVND (reference sequence). The CDR3 extends over 15 amino acids. Filled out from reference TRBV19 and TRBJ2-1, the complete variable domain reads DGGITQSPKYLFRKEGQNVTLSCEQNLNHDAMYWYRQDPGQGLRLIYYSQIVNDFQKGDIAEGYSVSREKKESFPLTVTSAQKNPTAFYLCASSTLAGGPNEQFFGPGTRLTVL.

This chain links TRBV5-4 with TRBJ2-1, with 7 positions matching TRBD1. CDR1 SGHNT and CDR2 YYREEE come from the germline V gene (reference sequence). The length of the CDR3 is 13 residues. V dropped 4 bases and J dropped 5; count of bases not matched to a gene: 3. Here the CDR3 DNA reads TGTGCCAGCAGCCGGGACAGAAACAATGAGCAGTTCTTC. Translated: CASSRDRNNEQFF.

The rearrangement joins TRBV18 to TRBJ2-3; 9 bases map to TRBD1. Germline V gene lookup returns CDR1 KGHSH and CDR2 LQKENI. CDR3 length: 16 amino acids. V was clipped by 5 bases and J by 2 bases; unmatched bases: 8. The CDR3 loop reads CASSTTGGGLTDTQYF. The CDR3 bases are TGTGCCAGCTCAACAACAGGGGGCGGGCTCACAGATACGCAGTATTTT.

The J gene is TRBJ2-4, the V gene TRBV3-1 (or the pseudogene TRBV3-2); 7 bases line up with TRBD2. The length of the CDR3 is 11 residues. The germline V gene has CDR1 LGHDT and CDR2 YNNKEL (reference sequence). Trimming cost V 8 bases and J 6 bases; bases outside gene matches: 1. CDR3 in amino acids: CASSGGNIQYF. DNA of the CDR3: TGTGCCAGCTCGGGAGGAAACATTCAGTACTTC.

The rearrangement joins TRBV3-1 (or the pseudogene TRBV3-2) to TRBJ2-7; no reliable D call. Germline V gene lookup returns CDR1 LGHDT and CDR2 YNNKEL (reference sequence). The CDR3 runs 15 residues. The V end was cut by 1 base, the J end by 4 bases, with 14 bases between. The CDR3 sequence: CASSQGLLQPYEQYF. In DNA form, the CDR3 reads TGTGCCAGCAGCCAAGGATTGTTACAACCGTACGAGCAGTACTTC.

The CDR3 is CASTMSGVPDTQYF. The CDR3 DNA follows: TGTGCCAGCACCATGTCAGGGGTGCCAGATACGCAGTATTTT. The chain employs TRBV28 and TRBJ2-3; a possible D gene is TRBD1 (6 bases). Germline CDR1 and CDR2: MDHEN and SYDVKM. The V end was cut by 7 bases, the J end by 4 bases, with 15 bases between. The CDR3 sequence is 14 residues long.

The rearrangement links TRBV7-9 to TRBJ2-1, with D possibly being TRBD2 (6 bases). The germline V gene has CDR1 SEHNR and CDR2 FQNEAQ (reference sequence). Trimming took 1 base from V and 7 from J, leaving 8 bases between them. The CDR3 has 13 amino acids. CDR3 DNA: TGTGCCAGCAGCTTAGAGACTAGTAATGAGCAGTTCTTC. It encodes CASSLETSNEQFF.

The table lists this clone with a few counts. The rearrangement links TRBV6-5 to TRBJ2-1; TRBD2 might be the D (5 bases). The CDR3 spans 14 residues. The ends were cut back, 7 bases at V and 8 bases at J, with 18 bases in the middle. Per germline, CDR1 MNHEY and CDR2 SVGAGI. As DNA, the CDR3 is TGTGCCAGCATCTGGAGCACGGGGTTGGATGAGCAGTTCTTC. It specifies CASIWSTGLDEQFF.

The CDR3 region is CASSFGLAATDTQYF. The CDR3 DNA sequence: TGTGCCAGCAGCTTCGGACTGGCAGCCACAGATACGCAGTATTTT. V gene TRBV7-9 combines with J gene TRBJ2-3, with a possible D match to TRBD2 (5 bases). The germline V and J ends were trimmed by 3 bases and 2 bases, with 12 bases remaining between them. Germline V lookup: CDR1 SEHNR, CDR2 FQNEAQ (reference sequence). The CDR3 is made up of 15 amino acids.

The V and J genes are TRBV9 and TRBJ1-1, with D possibly being TRBD1 (5 bases). The CDR3 consists of 14 residues. In germline, CDR1 is SGDLS, CDR2 YYNGEE. V lost 0 bases to trimming and J lost 7 bases, with 13 bases between them. The CDR3 protein is CASSVGLGGGEAFF. In DNA, the CDR3 is TGTGCCAGCAGCGTAGGACTGGGCGGGGGTGAAGCTTTCTTT.

Only a few counts were recorded for this clone. The gene calls are TRBV2 and TRBJ1-5; D may be TRBD1 (6 bases). V was shortened by 6 bases and J by 2 bases, with 14 bases between the two germline ends. Germline V gene lookup returns CDR1 SNHLY and CDR2 FYNNEI. The CDR3 has 15 amino acids. The CDR3 is CASRKGGGGNQPQHF. CDR3 DNA: TGTGCCAGCAGAAAAGGGGGTGGGGGCAATCAGCCCCAGCATTTT.

The V gene is TRBV2, the J gene TRBJ2-3, with 11 bases matching TRBD2. V lost 8 bases and J lost 6; bases outside the gene matches: 16. CDR1 is SNHLY, CDR2 FYNNEI, per germline. The CDR3 totals 17 residues. CDR3 in DNA: TGTGCCAGCCGCCGTTGGGCGGCTAGCGGGGGGCCTGATACGCAGTATTTT. This codes for CASRRWAASGGPDTQYF.

The genes are TRBV6-4 and TRBJ2-3; D is possibly TRBD2 (6 bases). Trimming stripped 1 base from V and 3 bases from J, with 23 bases between. The germline V gene has CDR1 MRHNA and CDR2 SNTAGT. CDR3 length equals 19 residues. The CDR3 DNA sequence: TGTGCCAGCAGTGACTACGTTTTGGTAACTAGCCCCCTGACAGATACGCAGTATTTT. Translation gives CASSDYVLVTSPLTDTQYF.

J is TRBJ2-1 and V is TRBV5-6; 13 bases fit TRBD2. The length of the CDR3 is 16 residues. With V trimmed by 2 bases and J by 3 bases, 2 bases remained unmatched. The germline CDR1 and CDR2 sequences are SGHDT and YYEEEE. CDR3 amino acids: CASSLGTSGNYNEQFF. The DNA for the CDR3 is TGTGCCAGCAGCTTAGGGACTAGCGGGAACTACAATGAGCAGTTCTTC.

V gene TRBV2 combines with J gene TRBJ1-3; a weak D match, TRBD1 (6 bases). Trimming took 6 bases from V and 2 from J, leaving 14 bases between them. Germline-derived CDR1 and CDR2 are SNHLY and FYNNEI. CDR3 size: 15 residues. The DNA for the CDR3 is TGTGCCAGCAGCGACGCAGGGGTAGCTGGAAACACCATATATTTT. Its protein product is CASSDAGVAGNTIYF. Together with reference TRBV2 and TRBJ1-3, the CDR3 gives the full variable domain: EPEVTQTPSHQVTQMGQEVILRCVPISNHLYFYWYRQILGQKVEFLVSFYNNEISEKSEIFDDQFSVERPDGSNFTLKIRSTKLEDSAMYFCASSDAGVAGNTIYFGEGSWLTVV.

The chain carries TRBV3-1 (or the pseudogene TRBV3-2) and TRBJ2-5; 7 nucleotides line up with TRBD1. Trimming removed 4 bases from V and 5 bases from J; junction bases left unmatched: 10. The CDR3 totals 15 residues. Germline CDR1 reads LGHDT; CDR2 reads YNNKEL (reference sequence). CDR3 DNA sequence: TGTGCCAGCAGCCTAAGACAGGGAATGGTGGAGACCCAGTACTTC. This gives the protein CASSLRQGMVETQYF.

The chain employs TRBV5-4 and TRBJ1-5; weak D call: TRBD1 (6 bases). This CDR3 spans 15 amino acids. The germline V gene encodes CDR1 SGHNT and CDR2 YYREEE (reference sequence). Trimming pared 5 bases from V and 7 bases from J, leaving 19 bases between. CDR3 DNA sequence: TGTGCCAGCAGATTTAGCGGGGGGCGATACCAGCCCCAGCATTTT. It is translated as CASRFSGGRYQPQHF.